This T cell receptor (beta chain) came from a study of T-cell reconstitution after alpha-beta-depleted transplantation in children. Regarding the study as a whole: Expanded graft clones numbering several hundred reportedly gave rise to alpha-beta T cells about two months after transplant. From surviving recipient T cells and thymic progenitors came the high day-60 TCRbeta diversity observed in some patients.

The CDR3 spans 18 residues. The ends lost 0 bases at V and 4 bases at J; junction bases unmatched: 10. Germline loops: CDR1 LGHNA, CDR2 YSLEER. A TCRbeta library incorporating unique molecular identifiers was prepared. TCRdb analysed the PCR reads with MiXCR anew, one entry per CDR3 protein. Here the sample spans about 220,000 distinct CDR3 sequences, approximately 15% being singletons. Details on this clonotype: Its specificity is not known.

The clonotype originates from a male patient aged 2-15 years who had a stem cell transplant for acute lymphoblastic leukemia, so the T cells may come from the graft donor. The sequences come from PBMCs, mostly from graft donor cells, collected 360 days after TCRalphabeta/CD19-depleted stem cell transplant. The rearrangement links TRBV4-3 to TRBJ2-3; 10 nucleotides match TRBD2. The CDR3 here is CASSQEGAGGPLPDTQYF. CDR3 coding DNA: TGCGCCAGCAGCCAAGAAGGAGCGGGGGGGCCGCTGCCAGATACGCAGTATTTT.